This T cell receptor beta chain was recorded in a study of OX40 agonist ivuxolimab in advanced cancers. About the research overall: The eligibility criteria allowed prior anti-PD-1, anti-PD-L1 or anti-CTLA-4 therapy, and around 40% had some.

The germline V gene has CDR1 KGHSH and CDR2 LQKENI. The CDR3 runs 14 residues. Germline trimming cut 2 bases from V and 6 bases from J; bases unmatched to any gene: 2. The data were produced by immunoSEQ multiplex PCR, yet TCRdb's version contains in-frame clones alone and is incomplete. The sample lists just under 65,000 clones, roughly 89% occurring once. With baseline, cycle 4 day 1, and cycle 7 day 1 as timepoints, blood was sampled. The sample here was CD4+ or CD8+ T cells sorted from blood, taken in a trial of the OX40 agonist ivuxolimab. The TCR sequence derives from an adult with an advanced solid tumor such as melanoma, head and neck, liver or kidney cancer. This rearrangement joins TRBV18 to TRBJ2-4; 9 nucleotides match TRBD2. The CDR3, as DNA: TGTGCCAGCTCACCAGATAGCGGGAGAAACATTCAGTACTTC. Protein product: CASSPDSGRNIQYF.